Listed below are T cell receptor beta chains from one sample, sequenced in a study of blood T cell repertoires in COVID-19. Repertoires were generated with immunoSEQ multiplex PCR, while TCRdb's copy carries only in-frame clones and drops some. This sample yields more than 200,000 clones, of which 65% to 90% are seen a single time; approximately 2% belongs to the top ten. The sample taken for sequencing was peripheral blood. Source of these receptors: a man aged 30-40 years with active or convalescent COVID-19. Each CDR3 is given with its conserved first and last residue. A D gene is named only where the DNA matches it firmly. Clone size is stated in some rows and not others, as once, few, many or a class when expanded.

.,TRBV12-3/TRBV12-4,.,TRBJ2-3,CASSSGADTQYF,TGTGCCAGCAGTTCCGGGGCAGATACGCAGTATTTT
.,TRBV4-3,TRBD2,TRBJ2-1,CASSHGLAGVEQFF,TGCGCCAGCAGCCACGGACTAGCGGGGGTAGAGCAGTTCTTC
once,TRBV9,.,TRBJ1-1,CASSVRQELNTEAFF,TGTGCCAGCAGCGTACGACAGGAGCTGAACACTGAAGCTTTCTTT
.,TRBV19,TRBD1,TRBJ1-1,CASSETHGQGKSAFF,TGTGCCAGTAGTGAAACCCACGGACAGGGAAAATCGGCTTTCTTT
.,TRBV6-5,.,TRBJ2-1,CASSYSPGDEQFF,TGTGCCAGCAGTTACTCACCGGGGGATGAGCAGTTCTTC
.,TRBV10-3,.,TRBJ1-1,CAIAMNTEAFF,TGTGCCATTGCGATGAACACTGAAGCTTTCTTT
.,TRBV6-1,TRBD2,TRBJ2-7,CASSEPAGLAAYEQYF,TGTGCCAGCAGTGAACCAGCCGGACTAGCGGCATACGAGCAGTACTTC
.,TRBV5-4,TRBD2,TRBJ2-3,CASSLAGGYLSTDTQYF,TGTGCCAGCAGCTTAGCGGGGGGGTACCTTAGCACAGATACGCAGTATTTT
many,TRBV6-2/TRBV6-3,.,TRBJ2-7,CASSLDGGHYEQYF,TGTGCCAGCAGTTTGGATGGGGGCCATTACGAGCAGTACTTC
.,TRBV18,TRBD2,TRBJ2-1,CASSPSSGAYNEQFF,TGTGCCAGCTCACCATCCAGCGGGGCCTACAATGAGCAGTTCTTC
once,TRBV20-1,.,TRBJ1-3,CSASMGGSNTIYF,TGCAGTGCTAGTATGGGGGGTTCGAACACCATATATTTT
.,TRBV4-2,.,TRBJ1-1,CASSQVNRVLNTEAFF,TGTGCCAGCAGCCAAGTAAACAGGGTTCTGAACACTGAAGCTTTCTTT
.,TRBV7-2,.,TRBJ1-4,CASSSGGGVEKLFF,TGTGCCAGCAGCTCCGGCGGGGGAGTAGAAAAACTGTTTTTT
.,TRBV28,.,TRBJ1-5,CASSLSGINQPQHF,TGTGCCAGCAGTCTCTCAGGCATCAATCAGCCCCAGCATTTT
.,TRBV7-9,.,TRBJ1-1,CASSSTDGDTEAFF,TGTGCCAGCAGCTCGACCGACGGGGACACTGAAGCTTTCTTT
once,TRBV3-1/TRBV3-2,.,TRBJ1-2,CASSQAGGGGYTF,TGTGCCAGCAGCCAAGCGGGGGGAGGTGGCTACACCTTC
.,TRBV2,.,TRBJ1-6,CASRGPDGGASNSPLHF,TGTGCCAGCAGAGGACCTGACGGAGGCGCTTCAAATTCACCCCTCCACTTT
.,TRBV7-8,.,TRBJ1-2,CASSLGSPGSNYGYTF,TGTGCCAGCAGCTTAGGATCGCCAGGGTCGAACTATGGCTACACCTTC
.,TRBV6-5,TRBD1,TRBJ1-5,CASSDRAQPQHF,TGTGCCAGCAGCGACAGGGCTCAGCCCCAGCATTTT
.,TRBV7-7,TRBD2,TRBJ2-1,CASSPRGSGGNEQFF,TGTGCCAGCAGCCCACGCGGATCGGGGGGCAATGAGCAGTTCTTC
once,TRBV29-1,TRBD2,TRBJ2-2,CSVMLSGGAGELFF,TGCAGCGTGATGCTGTCCGGGGGGGCCGGGGAGCTGTTTTTT
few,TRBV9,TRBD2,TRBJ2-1,CASSGGLGGVYNEQFF,TGTGCCAGCAGCGGAGGCCTGGGGGGGGTCTACAATGAGCAGTTCTTC
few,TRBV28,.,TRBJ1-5,CASSSQGYEPQHF,TGTGCCAGCAGTTCACAGGGTTATGAACCCCAGCATTTT
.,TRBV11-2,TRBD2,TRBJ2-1,CASSEGWTSGGNEQFF,TGTGCCAGCAGCGAGGGTTGGACTAGCGGGGGGAATGAGCAGTTCTTC
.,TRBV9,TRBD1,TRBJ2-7,CASSANPQGVTAEQYF,TGTGCCAGCAGCGCCAACCCCCAGGGGGTAACAGCCGAGCAGTACTTC
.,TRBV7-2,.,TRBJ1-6,CASSSPRERINNSPLHF,TGTGCCAGCAGCTCGCCGCGGGAGAGGATTAATAATTCACCCCTCCACTTT
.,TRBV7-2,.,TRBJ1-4,CASSFSPGGNEKLFF,TGTGCCAGCAGCTTCAGCCCAGGTGGTAATGAAAAACTGTTTTTT
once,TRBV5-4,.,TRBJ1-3,CASSPEAGGTGNTIYF,TGTGCCAGCAGCCCTGAGGCGGGGGGCACTGGAAACACCATATATTTT
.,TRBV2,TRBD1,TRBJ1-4,CASTKGTGYEKLFF,TGTGCCAGCACCAAGGGGACAGGGTATGAAAAACTGTTTTTT
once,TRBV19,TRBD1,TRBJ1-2,CASSRGGGSNYGYTF,TGTGCCAGTAGTAGAGGAGGGGGCAGTAACTATGGCTACACCTTC
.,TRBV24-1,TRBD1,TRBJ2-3,CATSDNGQGSDTQYF,TGTGCCACCAGTGATAACGGACAGGGTTCAGATACGCAGTATTTT
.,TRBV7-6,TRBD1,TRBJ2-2,CASSDSGTGFTGELFF,TGTGCCAGCAGCGATTCCGGGACAGGGTTCACCGGGGAGCTGTTTTTT
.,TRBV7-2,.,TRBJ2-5,CASGATAQRRETQYF,TGTGCCAGCGGGGCGACGGCGCAAAGGCGCGAGACCCAGTACTTC
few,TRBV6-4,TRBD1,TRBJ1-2,CASSDRRDSPHGYTF,TGTGCCAGCAGTGACAGGAGGGACAGCCCTCATGGCTACACCTTC
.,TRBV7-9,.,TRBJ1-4,CASSLLAGAAGKLFF,TGTGCCAGCAGCTTACTGGCAGGGGCCGCGGGAAAACTGTTTTTT
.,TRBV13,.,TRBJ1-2,CASVLQSGGGMDGYTF,TGTGCCAGCGTCCTTCAGTCGGGGGGCGGTATGGATGGCTACACCTTC
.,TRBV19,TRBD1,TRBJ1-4,CASKGQGESVSEKLFF,TGTGCCAGTAAGGGACAGGGGGAAAGTGTAAGTGAAAAACTGTTTTTT
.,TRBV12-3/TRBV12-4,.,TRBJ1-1,CASSLARNTEAFF,TGTGCCAGCAGTTTAGCTAGAAACACTGAAGCTTTCTTT
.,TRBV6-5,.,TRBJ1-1,CASPGIGGTEAFF,TGTGCCAGCCCCGGTATCGGGGGCACTGAAGCTTTCTTT
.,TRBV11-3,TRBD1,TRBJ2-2,CASSPRQGDTGELFF,TGTGCCAGCAGCCCCCGACAGGGGGACACCGGGGAGCTGTTTTTT
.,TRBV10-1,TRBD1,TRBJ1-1,CASSVNRGMNTEAFF,TGCGCCAGCAGCGTGAACAGGGGAATGAACACTGAAGCTTTCTTT
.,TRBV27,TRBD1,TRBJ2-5,CASSFTGTVQETQYF,TGTGCCAGCAGTTTCACAGGGACAGTCCAAGAGACCCAGTACTTC
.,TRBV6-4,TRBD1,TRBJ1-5,CAPHPDRAFAQPQHF,TGTGCCCCCCACCCCGACAGGGCCTTCGCTCAGCCCCAGCATTTT
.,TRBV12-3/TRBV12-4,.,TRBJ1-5,CASSFSGQPQHF,TGTGCCAGCAGTTTTTCAGGGCAGCCCCAGCATTTT
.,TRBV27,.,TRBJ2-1,CASSLVTGDNEQFF,TGTGCCAGCAGTTTGGTGACAGGAGACAATGAGCAGTTCTTC
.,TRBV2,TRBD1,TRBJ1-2,CASSRTGVITNYGYTF,TGTGCCAGCAGTCGGACAGGGGTCATAACTAACTATGGCTACACCTTC
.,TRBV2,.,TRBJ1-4,CASSDPSPNEKLFF,TGTGCCAGCAGTGACCCGTCCCCTAATGAAAAACTGTTTTTT
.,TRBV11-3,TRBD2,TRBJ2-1,CASRSSGGADEQFF,TGTGCCAGCAGGTCCAGCGGGGGGGCGGATGAGCAGTTCTTC
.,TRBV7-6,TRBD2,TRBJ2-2,CASSWPGVGSGGLRTTGELFF,TGTGCCAGCAGCTGGCCGGGAGTGGGTAGCGGGGGTCTTCGTACCACCGGGGAGCTGTTTTTT
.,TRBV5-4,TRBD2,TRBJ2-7,CASSRTSGSYEQYF,TGTGCCAGCAGCCGGACTAGCGGTTCCTACGAGCAGTACTTC
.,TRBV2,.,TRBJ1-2,CASSEAVADRPYTKNGYTF,TGTGCCAGCAGTGAAGCCGTGGCAGACCGCCCTTATACTAAAAATGGCTACACCTTC
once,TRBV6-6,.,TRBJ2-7,CASSPDREQYF,TGTGCCAGCAGTCCCGACAGGGAGCAGTACTTC
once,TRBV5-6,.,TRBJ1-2,CASSYSTARYGYTF,TGTGCCAGCAGCTATAGTACAGCACGCTATGGCTACACCTTC
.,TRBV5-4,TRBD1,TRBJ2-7,CASSRGMGQGSIEQYF,TGTGCCAGCAGCCGCGGGATGGGACAGGGATCAATCGAGCAGTACTTC
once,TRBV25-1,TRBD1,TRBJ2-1,CASSESSRGYYNEQFF,TGTGCCAGCAGTGAATCTAGCAGGGGGTACTACAATGAGCAGTTCTTC
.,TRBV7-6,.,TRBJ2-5,CASSLATSPYETQYF,TGTGCCAGCAGCTTAGCGACTAGTCCCTATGAGACCCAGTACTTC
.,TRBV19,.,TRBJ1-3,CASSFGLDGNTIYF,TGTGCCAGTAGTTTTGGCCTAGATGGAAACACCATATATTTT
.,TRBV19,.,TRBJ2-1,CASSINGGGRSYNEQFF,TGTGCCAGTAGTATCAACGGAGGAGGCAGATCCTACAATGAGCAGTTCTTC
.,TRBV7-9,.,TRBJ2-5,CASSSPWAPYYETQYF,TGTGCCAGCAGCAGCCCATGGGCCCCTTATTATGAGACCCAGTACTTC